These 4 T cell receptor beta chains share one sample of origin, sequenced in a study of blood T cell repertoires in COVID-19. Generated by immunoSEQ multiplex PCR, the TCRdb table keeps only in-frame clones and is missing some. The sample holds about 420,000 clones, approximately 90% seen once. Sequenced material: peripheral blood. The receptors were gathered from a man aged 18-30 years with COVID-19, enrolled during active disease.

The chain carries TRBV5-1 and TRBJ2-2; unclear D gene. Trimming stripped 0 bases from V and 2 bases from J, with 8 bases between. The length of the CDR3 is 15 residues. Germline CDR1 reads SGHRS; CDR2 reads YFSETQ. Written as DNA, the CDR3 is TGCGCCAGCAGCTTGGACAGTATCAACACCGGGGAGCTGTTTTTT. As protein: CASSLDSINTGELFF.

The V gene is TRBV24-1, the J gene TRBJ1-1; 12 bases are a match to TRBD1. CDR1 and CDR2 from the germline V gene are KGHDR and SFDVKD. V lost 7 bases, J lost 12 bases, and 8 bases stayed unmatched. CDR3 length: 13 amino acids. The CDR3 loop is CATSPGTGGKSFF. The CDR3 DNA reads as TGTGCCACCAGCCCCGGGACAGGGGGCAAGTCTTTCTTT.

The rearrangement uses TRBV6-5 and TRBJ1-4; D call uncertain. Germline loops: CDR1 MNHEY, CDR2 SVGAGI. The V end lost 7 bases, the J end lost 5 bases, and 14 bases lay between the germline ends. The CDR3 is 14 residues long. The CDR3 protein is CASNPIGGNEKLFF. CDR3 DNA sequence: TGTGCCAGCAACCCGATAGGCGGGAATGAAAAACTGTTTTTT.

The V call is TRBV3-1 (or the pseudogene TRBV3-2), the J call TRBJ1-1; D ambiguous. Germline-derived CDR1 and CDR2 are LGHDT and YNNKEL (reference sequence). The V and J ends lost 1 base and 1 base respectively, with 10 bases between them. The CDR3 length is 15 residues. The CDR3 spells CASSQGVLPNTEAFF. In DNA, the CDR3 is TGTGCCAGCAGCCAAGGTGTACTGCCGAACACTGAAGCTTTCTTT.